This T cell receptor (beta chain) was sequenced in a study of early T cells in non-severe SARS-CoV-2 infection. Study summary: Chains from this unsorted whole-blood bulk RNA could not be paired.

The table lists this clonotype with many counts. There are 15 residues in the CDR3. V was clipped by 2 bases and J by 2 bases, with 13 bases between them. Germline V gives CDR1 MNHEY, CDR2 SVGAGI. Individual cDNA molecules received unique molecular identifiers during library preparation. TCRdb recomputed calls from the 5' RACE reads with MiXCR, one row per CDR3 protein. In the table there are around 50,000 distinct CDR3 sequences, around an eighth of which are singletons. What was sequenced was whole blood. The sequence was collected from an adult who was a healthcare worker with PCR-confirmed SARS-CoV-2 infection or an uninfected control (not recorded which). V is TRBV6-5 and J is TRBJ2-7; a possible D gene is TRBD1 (5 bases). CDR3 in DNA: TGTGCCAGCAGTTACACGGACACGTCTCCCTACGAGCAGTACTTC. It yields the protein CASSYTDTSPYEQYF.